One sample yielded the 2 T cell receptor beta chains listed below, sequenced in a study of OX40 agonist ivuxolimab in advanced cancers. The method was immunoSEQ multiplex PCR; TCRdb's version includes in-frame clones alone and lacks a portion of them. The sample lists 20,000 to 25,000 clones, around nine tenths seen once, with more than 55% in the top ten. Sequencing used CD4+ or CD8+ T cells sorted from blood, obtained in a trial of the OX40 agonist ivuxolimab. The receptor set was obtained from an adult with an advanced solid tumor such as melanoma, head and neck, liver or kidney cancer.

The CDR3 here is CASSEEVQTSYEQYF. The CDR3 coding sequence is TGTGCCAGCAGTGAAGAGGTCCAGACCTCCTACGAGCAGTACTTC. This chain joins TRBV6-1 and TRBJ2-7; D uncertain. This CDR3 comprises 15 residues. Germline CDR1 is MNHNS and CDR2 is SASEGT. Trimming took off 1 base at V and 0 bases at J, with 10 bases between the two ends.

This rearrangement joins TRBV7-9 to TRBJ1-2; 7 positions match TRBD1. The CDR3 has 17 amino acids. J was trimmed by 4 bases and V by 5 bases; bases with no gene match: 16. Germline assignment: CDR1 SEHNR and CDR2 FQNEAQ (reference sequence). CDR3 DNA sequence: TGTGCCAGCAGCACCGGGACAGATCTCCCGTTCATCTATGGCTACACCTTC. It codes for CASSTGTDLPFIYGYTF.